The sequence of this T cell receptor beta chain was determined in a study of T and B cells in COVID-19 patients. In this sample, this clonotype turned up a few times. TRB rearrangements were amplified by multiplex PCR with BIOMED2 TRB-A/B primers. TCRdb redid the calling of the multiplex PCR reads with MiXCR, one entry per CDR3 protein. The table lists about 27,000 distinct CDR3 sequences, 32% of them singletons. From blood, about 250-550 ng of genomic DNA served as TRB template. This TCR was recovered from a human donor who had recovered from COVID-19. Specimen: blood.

The chain's CDR3 is CAWGTGKHEQYF. The DNA of the CDR3 is TGTGCCTGGGGAACAGGGAAACACGAGCAGTACTTC. The V and J genes are TRBV30 and TRBJ2-7, with a weak D call TRBD1 (6 bases). The CDR3 extends over 12 amino acids. The V end lost 5 bases, the J end lost 5 bases, and 13 bases lay between the germline ends. Germline V gene lookup returns CDR1 GTSNPN and CDR2 SVGIG (reference sequence).